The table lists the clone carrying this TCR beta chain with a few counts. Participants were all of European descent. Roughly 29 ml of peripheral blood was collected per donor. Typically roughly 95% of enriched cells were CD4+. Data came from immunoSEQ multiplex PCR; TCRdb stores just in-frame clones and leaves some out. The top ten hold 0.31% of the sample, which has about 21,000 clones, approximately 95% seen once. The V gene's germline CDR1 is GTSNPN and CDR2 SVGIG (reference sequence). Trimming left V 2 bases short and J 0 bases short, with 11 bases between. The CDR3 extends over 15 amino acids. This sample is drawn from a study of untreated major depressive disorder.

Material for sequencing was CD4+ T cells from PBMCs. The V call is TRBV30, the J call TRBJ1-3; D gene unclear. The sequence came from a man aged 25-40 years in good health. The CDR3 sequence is CAWSLSWSSGNTIYF. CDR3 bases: TGTGCCTGGAGTTTAAGTTGGAGCTCTGGAAACACCATATATTTT.